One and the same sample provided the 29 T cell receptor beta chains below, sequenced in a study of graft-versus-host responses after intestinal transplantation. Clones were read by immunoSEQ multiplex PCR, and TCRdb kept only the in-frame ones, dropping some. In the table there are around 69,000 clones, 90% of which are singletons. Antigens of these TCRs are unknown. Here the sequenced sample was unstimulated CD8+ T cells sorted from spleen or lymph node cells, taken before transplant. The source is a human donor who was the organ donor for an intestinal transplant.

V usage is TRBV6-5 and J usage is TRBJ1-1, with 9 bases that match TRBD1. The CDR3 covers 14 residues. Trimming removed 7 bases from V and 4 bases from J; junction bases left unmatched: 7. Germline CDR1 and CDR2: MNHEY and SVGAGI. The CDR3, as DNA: TGTGCCAGCACCTCAACAGGGGGCGTCACTGAAGCTTTCTTT. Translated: CASTSTGGVTEAFF.

The CDR3 sequence is CSVVLVGGEQYV. DNA for the CDR3: TGCAGCGTTGTTCTGGTAGGAGGAGAGCAGTACGTC. The chain combines TRBV29-1 with TRBJ2-7; a weak D match, TRBD2 (5 bases). Per the germline V gene, CDR1 is SQVTM and CDR2 is ANQGSEA. V lost 4 bases and J lost 7, with 14 bases in between. CDR3 length: 12 amino acids.

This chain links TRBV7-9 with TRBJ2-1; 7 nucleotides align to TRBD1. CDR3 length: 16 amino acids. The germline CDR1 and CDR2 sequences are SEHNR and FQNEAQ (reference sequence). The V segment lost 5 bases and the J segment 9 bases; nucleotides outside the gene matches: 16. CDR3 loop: CASSVTTGTRFVEQFF. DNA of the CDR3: TGTGCCAGCAGCGTAACGACAGGGACGAGGTTTGTTGAGCAGTTCTTC.

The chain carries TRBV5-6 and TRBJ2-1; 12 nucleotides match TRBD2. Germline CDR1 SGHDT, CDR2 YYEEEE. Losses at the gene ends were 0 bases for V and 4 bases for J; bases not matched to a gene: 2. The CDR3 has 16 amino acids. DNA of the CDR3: TGTGCCAGCAGCTTGGGGACTAGCGGGGAATACAATGAGCAGTTCTTC. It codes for CASSLGTSGEYNEQFF.

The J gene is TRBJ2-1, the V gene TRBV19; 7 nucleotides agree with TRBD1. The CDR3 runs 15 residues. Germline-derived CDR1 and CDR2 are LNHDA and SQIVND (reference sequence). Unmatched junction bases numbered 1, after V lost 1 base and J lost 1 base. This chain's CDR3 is CASSIVQGSYNEQFF. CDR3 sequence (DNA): TGTGCCAGTAGTATAGTACAGGGGTCCTACAATGAGCAGTTCTTC.

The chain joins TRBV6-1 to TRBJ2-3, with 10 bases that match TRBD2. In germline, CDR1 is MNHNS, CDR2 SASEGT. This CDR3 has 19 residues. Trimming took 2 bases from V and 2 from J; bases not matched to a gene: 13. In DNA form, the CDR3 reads TGTGCCAGCAGTGAACTGGGATACAGTCTAGCGGGGGACACAGATACGCAGTATTTT. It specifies CASSELGYSLAGDTDTQYF.

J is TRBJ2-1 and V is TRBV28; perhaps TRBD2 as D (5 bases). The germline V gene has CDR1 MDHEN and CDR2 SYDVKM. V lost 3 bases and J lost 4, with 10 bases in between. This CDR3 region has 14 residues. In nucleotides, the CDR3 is TGTGCCAGCAGTTTTGGCGGGTCGTACAATGAGCAGTTCTTC. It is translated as CASSFGGSYNEQFF.

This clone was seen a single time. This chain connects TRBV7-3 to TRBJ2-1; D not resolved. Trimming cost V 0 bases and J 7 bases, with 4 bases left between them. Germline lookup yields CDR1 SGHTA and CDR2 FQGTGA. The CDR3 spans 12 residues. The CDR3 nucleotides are TGTGCCAGCAGCTTAACTAGTAATGAGCAGTTCTTC. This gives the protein CASSLTSNEQFF.

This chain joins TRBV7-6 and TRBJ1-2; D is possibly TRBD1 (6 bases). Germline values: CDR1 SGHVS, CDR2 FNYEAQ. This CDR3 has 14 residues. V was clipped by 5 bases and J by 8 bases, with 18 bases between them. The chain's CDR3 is CASSPGSGARGYTF. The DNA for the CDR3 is TGTGCCAGCAGCCCTGGGTCAGGGGCTCGGGGCTACACCTTC.

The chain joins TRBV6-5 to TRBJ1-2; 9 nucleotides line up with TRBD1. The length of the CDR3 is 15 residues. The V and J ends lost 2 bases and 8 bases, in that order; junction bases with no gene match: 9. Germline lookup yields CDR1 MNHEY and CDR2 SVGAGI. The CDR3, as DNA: TGTGCCAGCAGTTACGGGCTGGGACAGGGTGGCGGCTACACCTTC. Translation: CASSYGLGQGGGYTF.

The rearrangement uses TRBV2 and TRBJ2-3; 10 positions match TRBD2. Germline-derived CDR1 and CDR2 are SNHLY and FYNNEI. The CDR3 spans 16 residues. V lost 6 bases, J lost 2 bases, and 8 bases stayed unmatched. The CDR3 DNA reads TGTGCCAGCAGCGGGCGAGCGGGGGGGATCACAGATACGCAGTATTTT. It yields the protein CASSGRAGGITDTQYF.

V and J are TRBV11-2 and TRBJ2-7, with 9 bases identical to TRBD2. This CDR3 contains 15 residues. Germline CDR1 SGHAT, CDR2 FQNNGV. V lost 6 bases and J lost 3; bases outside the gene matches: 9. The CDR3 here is CASSYSGGPLYEQYV. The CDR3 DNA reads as TGTGCCAGCAGTTATAGCGGGGGACCCCTCTACGAGCAGTACGTC.

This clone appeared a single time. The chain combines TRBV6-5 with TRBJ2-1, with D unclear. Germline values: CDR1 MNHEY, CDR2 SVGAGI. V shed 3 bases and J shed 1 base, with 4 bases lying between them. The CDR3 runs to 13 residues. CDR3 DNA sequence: TGTGCCAGCAGTTATCAGTCCTACAATGAGCAGTTCTTC. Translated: CASSYQSYNEQFF.

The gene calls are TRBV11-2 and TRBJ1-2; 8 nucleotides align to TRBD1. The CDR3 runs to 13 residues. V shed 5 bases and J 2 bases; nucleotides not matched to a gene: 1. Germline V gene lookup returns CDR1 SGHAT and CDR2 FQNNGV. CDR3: CASSRQGNYGYTF. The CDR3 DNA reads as TGTGCCAGCAGCAGACAGGGGAACTATGGCTACACCTTC.

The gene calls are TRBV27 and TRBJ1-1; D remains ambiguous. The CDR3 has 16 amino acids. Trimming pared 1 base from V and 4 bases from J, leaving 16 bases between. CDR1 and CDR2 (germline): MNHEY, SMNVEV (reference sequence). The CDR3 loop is CASSLFLSTRGTEAFF. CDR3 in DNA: TGTGCCAGCAGTTTATTCCTCTCTACCCGGGGCACTGAAGCTTTCTTT.

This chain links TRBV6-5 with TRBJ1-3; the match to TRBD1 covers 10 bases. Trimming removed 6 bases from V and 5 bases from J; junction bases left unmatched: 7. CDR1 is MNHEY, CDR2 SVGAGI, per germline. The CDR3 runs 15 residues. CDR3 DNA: TGTGCCAGCAGGCTGGGACAGGGGATCCGAAACACCATATATTTT. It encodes CASRLGQGIRNTIYF.

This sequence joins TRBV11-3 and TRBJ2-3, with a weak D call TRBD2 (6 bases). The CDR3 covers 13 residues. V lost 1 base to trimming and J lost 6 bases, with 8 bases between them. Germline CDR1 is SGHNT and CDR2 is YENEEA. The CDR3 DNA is TGTGCCAGCAGCTTAGGCGGGGAGGATACGCAGTATTTT. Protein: CASSLGGEDTQYF.

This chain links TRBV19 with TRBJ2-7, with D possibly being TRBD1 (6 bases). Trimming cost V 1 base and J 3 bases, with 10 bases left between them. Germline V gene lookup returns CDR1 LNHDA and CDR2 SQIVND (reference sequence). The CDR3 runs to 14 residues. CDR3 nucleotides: TGTGCCAGTAGTATAGCCAGGGGACGCTACGAGCAGTACGTC. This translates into CASSIARGRYEQYV.

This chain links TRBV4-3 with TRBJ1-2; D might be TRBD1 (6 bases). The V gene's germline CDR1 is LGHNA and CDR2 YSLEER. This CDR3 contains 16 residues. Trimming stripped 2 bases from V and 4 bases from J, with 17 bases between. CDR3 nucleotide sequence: TGCGCCAGCAGCCAAAAGGGACGAACAGGGTCCTATGGCTACACCTTC. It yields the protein CASSQKGRTGSYGYTF.

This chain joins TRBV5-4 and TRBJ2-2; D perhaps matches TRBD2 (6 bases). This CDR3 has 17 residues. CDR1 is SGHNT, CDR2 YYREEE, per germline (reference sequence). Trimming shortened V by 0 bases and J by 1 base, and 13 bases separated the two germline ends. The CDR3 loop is CASSLARRALNTGELFF. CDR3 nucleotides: TGTGCCAGCAGCTTGGCTCGGAGGGCGTTGAACACCGGGGAGCTGTTTTTT. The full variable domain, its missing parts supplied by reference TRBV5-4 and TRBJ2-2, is ETGVTQSPTHLIKTRGQQVTLRCSSQSGHNTVSWYQQALGQGPQFIFQYYREEENGRGNFPPRFSGLQFPNYSSELNVNALELDDSALYLCASSLARRALNTGELFFGEGSRLTVL.

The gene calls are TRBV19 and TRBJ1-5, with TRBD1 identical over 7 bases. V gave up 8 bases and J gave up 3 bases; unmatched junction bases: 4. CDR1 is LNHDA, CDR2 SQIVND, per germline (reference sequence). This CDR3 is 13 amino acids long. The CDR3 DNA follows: TGTGCCAGTCAAGGGGGCTTCAATCAGCCCCAGCATTTT. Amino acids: CASQGGFNQPQHF. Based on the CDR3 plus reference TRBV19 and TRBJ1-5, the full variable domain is DGGITQSPKYLFRKEGQNVTLSCEQNLNHDAMYWYRQDPGQGLRLIYYSQIVNDFQKGDIAEGYSVSREKKESFPLTVTSAQKNPTAFYLCASQGGFNQPQHFGDGTRLSIL.

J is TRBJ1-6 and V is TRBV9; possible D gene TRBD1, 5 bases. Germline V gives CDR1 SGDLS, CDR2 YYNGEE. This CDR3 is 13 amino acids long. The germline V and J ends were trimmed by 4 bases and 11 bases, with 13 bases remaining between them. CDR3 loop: CASSNGGDPPLHF. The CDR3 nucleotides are TGTGCCAGCAGCAATGGGGGGGATCCACCCCTCCACTTT.

The CDR3 spells CAWSSTIGGEQYV. Written as DNA, the CDR3 is TGTGCCTGGAGTAGTACCATCGGTGGGGAGCAGTACGTC. The V gene is TRBV30, the J gene TRBJ2-7; D is unresolved. This CDR3 is built from 13 residues. Germline V gives CDR1 GTSNPN, CDR2 SVGIG (reference sequence). The V end was cut by 2 bases, the J end by 7 bases, with 15 bases between.

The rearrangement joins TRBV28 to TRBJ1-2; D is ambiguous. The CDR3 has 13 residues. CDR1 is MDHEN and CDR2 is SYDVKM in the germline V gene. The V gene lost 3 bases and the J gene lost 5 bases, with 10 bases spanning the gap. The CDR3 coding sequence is TGTGCCAGCAGTTTTGAACTGTTGTATGGCTACACCTTC. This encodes CASSFELLYGYTF.

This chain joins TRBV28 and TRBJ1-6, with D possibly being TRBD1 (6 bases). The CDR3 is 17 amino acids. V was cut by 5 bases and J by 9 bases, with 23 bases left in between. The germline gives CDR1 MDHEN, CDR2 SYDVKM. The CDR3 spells CASSAHFAGGLTSPLHF. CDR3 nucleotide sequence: TGTGCCAGCAGTGCGCACTTCGCTGGGGGCCTTACTTCACCCCTCCACTTT.

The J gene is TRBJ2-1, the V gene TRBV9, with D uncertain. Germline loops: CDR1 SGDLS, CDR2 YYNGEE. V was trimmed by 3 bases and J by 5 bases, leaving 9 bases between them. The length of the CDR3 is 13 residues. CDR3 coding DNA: TGTGCCAGCAGCGGATTACAGCACAATGAGCAGTTCTTC. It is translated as CASSGLQHNEQFF.

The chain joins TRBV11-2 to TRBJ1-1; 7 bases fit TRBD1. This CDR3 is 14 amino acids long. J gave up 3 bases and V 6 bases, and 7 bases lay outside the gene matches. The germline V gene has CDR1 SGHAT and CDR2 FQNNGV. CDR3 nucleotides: TGTGCCAGCAGTTCCCCGCAGGGGGACACTGAAGCTTTCTTT. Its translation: CASSSPQGDTEAFF. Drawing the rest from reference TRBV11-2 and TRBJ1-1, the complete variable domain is EAGVAQSPRYKIIEKRQSVAFWCNPISGHATLYWYQQILGQGPKLLIQFQNNGVVDDSQLPKDRFSAERLKGVDSTLKIQPAKLEDSAVYLCASSSPQGDTEAFFGQGTRLTVV.

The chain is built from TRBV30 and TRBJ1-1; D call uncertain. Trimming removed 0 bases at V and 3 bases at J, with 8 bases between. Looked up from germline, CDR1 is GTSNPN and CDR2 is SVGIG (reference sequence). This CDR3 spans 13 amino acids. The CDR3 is CAWSVQVDTEAFF. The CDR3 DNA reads TGTGCCTGGAGTGTGCAGGTCGACACTGAAGCTTTCTTT.

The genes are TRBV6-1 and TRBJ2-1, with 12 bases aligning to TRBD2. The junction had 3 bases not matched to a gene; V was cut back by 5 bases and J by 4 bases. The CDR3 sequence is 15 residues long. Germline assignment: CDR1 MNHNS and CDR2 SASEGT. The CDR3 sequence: CASSSTSGGYNEQFF. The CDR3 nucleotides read TGTGCCAGCAGTTCGACTAGCGGGGGATACAATGAGCAGTTCTTC.